The 8 T cell receptor beta chains below all came from one sample that was sequenced in a study of blood T cell repertoires in COVID-19 (dated by TCRdb to between 2020 and 2021). Libraries were prepared through the immunoSEQ multiplex PCR assay. TCRdb stores this immuneACCESS table with in-frame sequences only. Part of the clones is absent; in the studies checked, under half of the shortfall reflects unresolved V genes, and no reason is known for the rest. This sample is represented by more than 75,000 clones; 80% to 85% of them were singletons. The top ten clonotypes cover about 16% of the sample. Sequences were obtained from peripheral blood. Source of these receptors: a woman at least 80 years old with active or convalescent COVID-19.

The chain links TRBV7-2 to TRBJ1-1, with D maybe TRBD1 (6 bases). Per the germline V gene, CDR1 is SGHTA and CDR2 is FQGNSA. Trimming took off 1 base at V and 1 base at J, with 16 bases between the two ends. The CDR3 length is 17 residues. The CDR3 DNA is TGTGCCAGCAGCTTAGAATTCGGGTTGGGGGCGAACACTGAAGCTTTCTTT. Translation: CASSLEFGLGANTEAFF.

This chain joins TRBV7-9 and TRBJ2-5; TRBD1 agrees at 12 bases. Per germline, CDR1 SEHNR and CDR2 FQNEAQ (reference sequence). The J segment lost 4 bases and the V segment lost 4 bases, leaving 7 bases of the junction unmatched. The CDR3 loop spans 16 amino acids. The CDR3 nucleotides read TGTGCCAGCAGCTCATCGGGACAGGGGGCAGGAGAGACCCAGTACTTC. Protein product: CASSSSGQGAGETQYF.

This rearrangement joins TRBV6-4 to TRBJ2-3; 9 bases align to TRBD2. Germline values: CDR1 MRHNA, CDR2 SNTAGT. The CDR3 consists of 15 residues. V lost 6 bases to trimming and J lost 2 bases; unmatched junction nucleotides: 6. The CDR3 loop reads CASSHGTSYTDTQYF. CDR3 bases: TGTGCCAGCAGCCACGGGACTAGCTACACAGATACGCAGTATTTT.

The V gene is TRBV24-1, the J gene TRBJ2-1; tentatively, D is TRBD1 (6 bases). Germline values: CDR1 KGHDR, CDR2 SFDVKD. The CDR3 loop spans 15 amino acids. Trimming pared 4 bases from V and 5 bases from J, leaving 14 bases between. CDR3: CATSEGQGINNEQFF. The DNA for the CDR3 is TGTGCCACCAGTGAGGGCCAGGGGATCAACAATGAGCAGTTCTTC.

This chain joins TRBV28 and TRBJ1-5; TRBD1 aligns across 7 bases. The germline V gene encodes CDR1 MDHEN and CDR2 SYDVKM. J lost 6 bases, V lost 4 bases, and 9 bases had no gene match. CDR3 length: 15 residues. The CDR3 loop is CASSWGRQGSQPQHF. The DNA for the CDR3 is TGTGCCAGCAGTTGGGGTCGACAGGGAAGTCAGCCCCAGCATTTT.

This chain connects TRBV4-3 to TRBJ2-5, with 11 bases lining up with TRBD2. The CDR3 is made up of 16 amino acids. CDR1 LGHNA and CDR2 YSLEER come from the germline V gene. J was trimmed by 7 bases and V by 1 base; bases with no gene match: 8. CDR3 amino acids: CASSQGPLAGGWTQYF. In nucleotides, the CDR3 is TGCGCCAGCAGCCAAGGGCCCCTAGCGGGAGGATGGACCCAGTACTTC.

This clone has only a few counts. The rearrangement joins TRBV12-3 or TRBV12-4 to TRBJ1-6; TRBD1 matches 9 bases. CDR3 size: 13 residues. V lost 10 bases to trimming and J lost 7 bases; unmatched junction nucleotides: 5. CDR3 sequence (DNA): TGTGCCACCGGGGGACAGGGAAATTCACCCCTCCACTTT. Translation gives CATGGQGNSPLHF.

The chain links TRBV5-1 to TRBJ2-2, with D hard to call. Trimming took 0 bases from V and 8 from J, leaving 5 bases between them. Germline V gene lookup returns CDR1 SGHRS and CDR2 YFSETQ. The CDR3 is 12 residues long. The CDR3 DNA reads as TGCGCCAGCAGCTTGGCCTCGGGGGAGCTGTTTTTT. Amino acid sequence: CASSLASGELFF.